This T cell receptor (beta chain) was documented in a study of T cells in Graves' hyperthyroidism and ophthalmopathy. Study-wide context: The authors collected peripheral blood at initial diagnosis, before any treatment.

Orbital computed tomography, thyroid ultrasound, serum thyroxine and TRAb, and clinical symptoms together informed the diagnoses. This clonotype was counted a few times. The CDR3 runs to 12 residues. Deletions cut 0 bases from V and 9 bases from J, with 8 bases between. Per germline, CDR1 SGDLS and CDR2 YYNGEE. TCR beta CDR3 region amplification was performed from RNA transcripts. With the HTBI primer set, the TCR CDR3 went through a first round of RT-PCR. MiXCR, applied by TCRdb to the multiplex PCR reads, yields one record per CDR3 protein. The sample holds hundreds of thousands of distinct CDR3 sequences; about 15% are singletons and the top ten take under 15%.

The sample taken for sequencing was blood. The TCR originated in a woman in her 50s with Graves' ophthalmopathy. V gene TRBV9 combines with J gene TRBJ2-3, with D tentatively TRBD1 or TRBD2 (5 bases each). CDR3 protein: CASSVVGGTQYF. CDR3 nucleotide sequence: TGTGCCAGCAGCGTAGTTGGGGGAACGCAGTATTTT.